This passage covers 13 T cell receptor beta chains from one sample sequenced in a study of identical twins. TCRdb recomputed calls from the 5' RACE reads with MiXCR, one row per CDR3 protein. The sample carries about 530,000 distinct CDR3 sequences, 20% to 25% recorded once. The sample was also linked to a second study, of yellow fever vaccine responses in identical twins.

The sequenced sample consisted of CD4+ T cells sorted from blood. The receptors here all came from a woman under 30 in good health.

The table lists this clonotype with a few counts. The chain is built from TRBV5-1 and TRBJ2-2; 7 bases map to TRBD1. Germline CDR1 is SGHRS and CDR2 is YFSETQ. The junction had 21 bases not matched to a gene; V was cut back by 2 bases and J by 2 bases. The CDR3 spans 21 residues. The CDR3 DNA follows: TGCGCCAGCAGCTTTTTATACCTACAGGGGTCTCCCTCCGGAAACACCGGGGAGCTGTTTTTT. Its protein product is CASSFLYLQGSPSGNTGELFF.

V and J are TRBV12-3 or TRBV12-4 and TRBJ2-7; either TRBD1 or TRBD2 may fit D (5 bases each). The CDR3 contains 12 residues. V shed 4 bases and J shed 7 bases, with 11 bases lying between them. Here the CDR3 reads CASSSDWGEQYF. The CDR3 DNA follows: TGTGCCAGCAGTTCGGACTGGGGGGAGCAGTACTTC.

This clonotype was detected only a few times. V and J are TRBV20-1 and TRBJ2-3; 7 bases match TRBD2. V shed 5 bases and J 0 bases; nucleotides not matched to a gene: 14. The CDR3 totals 17 residues. Per germline, CDR1 DFQATT and CDR2 SNEGSKA (reference sequence). CDR3 DNA: TGCAGTGCTTTAAAAGGCGGGAGCGGCCCTAGCACAGATACGCAGTATTTT. Protein product: CSALKGGSGPSTDTQYF.

This chain joins TRBV3-1 and TRBJ2-3, with D possibly TRBD2 on 6 matching bases. The CDR3 covers 15 residues. V was trimmed by 5 bases and J by 3 bases, leaving 15 bases between them. Germline CDR1 reads LGHDT; CDR2 reads YNNKEL (reference sequence). The CDR3 spells CASSGRDLATDTQYF. The CDR3 DNA reads as TGTGCCAGCAGCGGAAGGGACTTGGCAACAGATACGCAGTATTTT.

The V and J genes are TRBV19 and TRBJ1-2; D is unresolved. The CDR3 runs 14 residues. CDR1 is LNHDA and CDR2 is SQIVND in the germline V gene (reference sequence). V was clipped by 2 bases and J by 4 bases, with 11 bases between them. This CDR3 is CASSINGSFYGYTF. CDR3 DNA sequence: TGTGCCAGTAGTATAAACGGCAGCTTCTATGGCTACACCTTC.

The J gene is TRBJ2-3, the V gene TRBV29-1, with 8 bases matching TRBD2. Germline V gene sequence: CDR1 SQVTM, CDR2 ANQGSEA. The CDR3 runs to 17 residues. V was clipped by 1 base and J by 4 bases; unmatched bases: 13. The CDR3 sequence is CSVEGREVYTHPDTQYF. The CDR3 nucleotides are TGCAGCGTTGAAGGGCGGGAGGTATACACACATCCAGATACGCAGTATTTT.

The chain combines TRBV4-2 with TRBJ2-3; no clear D gene. V was shortened by 4 bases and J by 1 base, with 9 bases between the two germline ends. The CDR3 is 14 amino acids. From germline, CDR1 is LGHNA and CDR2 YNFKEQ. The chain's CDR3 is CASSPDHGTDTQYF. The CDR3 region has the DNA TGTGCCAGCAGCCCCGACCACGGCACAGATACGCAGTATTTT.

The chain is built from TRBV20-1 and TRBJ2-1; unclear D gene. The CDR3 is made up of 13 amino acids. V lost 6 bases and J 4 bases, leaving 13 bases between the germline ends. Germline V lookup: CDR1 DFQATT, CDR2 SNEGSKA (reference sequence). The DNA for the CDR3 is TGCAGTGCGCCCTTGACGACGTACAATGAGCAGTTCTTC. It encodes CSAPLTTYNEQFF.

This clonotype was detected only a few times. The V and J genes are TRBV7-9 and TRBJ1-4; 8 nucleotides line up with TRBD1. This CDR3 spans 15 amino acids. Looked up from germline, CDR1 is SEHNR and CDR2 is FQNEAQ (reference sequence). V gave up 5 bases and J gave up 4 bases; unmatched junction bases: 6. CDR3 in amino acids: CASSRDRLGNEKLFF. DNA of the CDR3: TGTGCCAGCAGCCGGGACAGGCTCGGTAATGAAAAACTGTTTTTT.

This clonotype was seen only a few times. The chain employs TRBV29-1 and TRBJ2-7, with D possibly being TRBD1 or TRBD2 (7 bases each). V lost 6 bases and J lost 7, with 19 bases in between. The CDR3 consists of 13 residues. Germline loops: CDR1 SQVTM, CDR2 ANQGSEA. The CDR3, as DNA: TGCAGCGTGGCCCAGGGGGGGGCAAAGGAGCAGTACTTC. It translates to CSVAQGGAKEQYF.

CDR3 amino acids: CASSHPGQGNEQFF. CDR3 bases: TGTGCCAGCAGCCACCCGGGACAGGGGAATGAGCAGTTCTTC. The V gene is TRBV7-6, the J gene TRBJ2-1; 10 bases line up with TRBD1. V shed 5 bases, J shed 7 bases, and the junction held 5 bases outside the gene matches. Germline V gene lookup returns CDR1 SGHVS and CDR2 FNYEAQ. This CDR3 has 14 amino acids.

This clonotype has just a few counts. The chain has TRBV29-1 and TRBJ1-1, with D perhaps TRBD1 (5 bases). Germline V gene lookup returns CDR1 SQVTM and CDR2 ANQGSEA. V lost 3 bases to trimming and J lost 6 bases, with 17 bases between them. The CDR3 sequence is 14 residues long. CDR3 DNA sequence: TGCAGCGTTGATATGGGCACCGGGGGATCTGAAGCTTTCTTT. This translates into CSVDMGTGGSEAFF.

The V call is TRBV10-3, the J call TRBJ2-5; 12 bases line up with TRBD2. Germline CDR1 and CDR2: ENHRY and SYGVKD. Losses at the gene ends were 4 bases for V and 1 base for J; bases not matched to a gene: 4. This CDR3 is 16 amino acids long. As DNA, the CDR3 is TGTGCCATCAGTGGACTAGCGGGGGATATCCAAGAGACCCAGTACTTC. It encodes CAISGLAGDIQETQYF.